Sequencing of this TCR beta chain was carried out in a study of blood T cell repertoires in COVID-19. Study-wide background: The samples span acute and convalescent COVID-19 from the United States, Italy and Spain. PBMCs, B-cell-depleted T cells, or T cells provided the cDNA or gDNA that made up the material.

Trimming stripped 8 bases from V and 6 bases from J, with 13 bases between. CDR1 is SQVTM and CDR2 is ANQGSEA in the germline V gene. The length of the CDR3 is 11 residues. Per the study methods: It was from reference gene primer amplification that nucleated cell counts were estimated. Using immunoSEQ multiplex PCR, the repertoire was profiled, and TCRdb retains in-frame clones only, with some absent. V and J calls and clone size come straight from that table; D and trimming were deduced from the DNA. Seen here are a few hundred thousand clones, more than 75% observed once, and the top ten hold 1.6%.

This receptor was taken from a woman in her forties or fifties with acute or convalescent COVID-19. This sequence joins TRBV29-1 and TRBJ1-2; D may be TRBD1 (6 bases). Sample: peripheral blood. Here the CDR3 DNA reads TGCAGCCTTGGGGGCACCGATGGCTACACCTTC. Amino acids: CSLGGTDGYTF.